These 17 T cell receptor beta chains came from one sample sequenced in a study of immune cell composition in non-small cell lung cancer. Measured with immunoSEQ multiplex PCR; TCRdb has only the in-frame clones, and not every one. The sample shows some 3,600 clones, 70% to 80% of them seen only once. Sample: lung tumor tissue. All receptors derive from a human donor with non-small cell lung cancer.

This sequence joins TRBV4-2 and TRBJ2-3; 8 bases are a match to TRBD2. The CDR3 has 16 amino acids. The junction had 5 bases not matched to a gene; V was cut back by 3 bases and J by 0 bases. Per germline, CDR1 LGHNA and CDR2 YNFKEQ. The CDR3 protein is CASSHGVAGSTDTQYF. CDR3 DNA: TGTGCCAGCAGCCACGGCGTAGCGGGGAGCACAGATACGCAGTATTTT.

This rearrangement joins TRBV5-1 to TRBJ2-7, with D maybe TRBD2 (6 bases). Germline V CDR1 and CDR2: SGHRS, YFSETQ. V was cut by 4 bases and J by 0 bases, with 14 bases left in between. The CDR3 is 15 amino acids. CDR3: CASSPRRESSYEQYF. As DNA, the CDR3 is TGCGCCAGCAGCCCGCGTCGGGAGAGCTCCTACGAGCAGTACTTC. Filled out from reference TRBV5-1 and TRBJ2-7, the complete variable domain reads KAGVTQTPRYLIKTRGQQVTLSCSPISGHRSVSWYQQTPGQGLQFLFEYFSETQRNKGNFPGRFSGRQFSNSRSEMNVSTLELGDSALYLCASSPRRESSYEQYFGPGTRLTVT.

The count of this clone is one. V usage is TRBV25-1 and J usage is TRBJ1-6; D might be TRBD1 (6 bases). This CDR3 contains 16 residues. V lost 6 bases, J lost 4 bases, and 16 bases lay in between. Germline-derived CDR1 and CDR2 are MGHDK and SYGVNS. DNA for the CDR3: TGTGCCAGCAGCTTAGAGGGCAGGGGATATAATTCACCCCTCCACTTT. Its protein product is CASSLEGRGYNSPLHF.

The rearrangement links TRBV7-8 to TRBJ2-5, with unresolved D. Germline CDR1 and CDR2: SGHVS and FQNEAQ. V was clipped by 4 bases and J by 1 base, with 10 bases between them. This CDR3 contains 14 residues. The CDR3 DNA is TGTGCCAGCAGCTCCTCGGGCTTCCAAGAGACCCAGTACTTC. It codes for CASSSSGFQETQYF.

The chain employs TRBV15 and TRBJ1-5; no reliable D call. Germline V gives CDR1 LNHNV, CDR2 YYDKDF (reference sequence). Trimming shortened V by 1 base and J by 0 bases, and 4 bases separated the two germline ends. The CDR3 is made up of 14 amino acids. The CDR3 bases are TGTGCCACCAGCAGAGGTTATAGCAATCAGCCCCAGCATTTT. It encodes CATSRGYSNQPQHF.

CDR3 amino acids: CASSFAGANYEQYF. The CDR3 DNA is TGTGCCAGCAGTTTTGCGGGGGCAAACTACGAGCAGTACTTC. V is TRBV28 and J is TRBJ2-7; tentatively, D is TRBD2 (7 bases). V lost 3 bases to trimming and J lost 3 bases, with 12 bases between them. This CDR3 spans 14 amino acids. Germline V gene sequence: CDR1 MDHEN, CDR2 SYDVKM.

V gene TRBV30 combines with J gene TRBJ1-5, with D perhaps matching TRBD1 (5 bases). Deletions cut 4 bases from V and 3 bases from J, with 16 bases between. The CDR3 sequence is 15 residues long. Germline values: CDR1 GTSNPN, CDR2 SVGIG (reference sequence). CDR3 sequence reads: CAWTPGQGYNQPQHF. Here the CDR3 DNA reads TGTGCCTGGACCCCCGGGCAGGGTTACAATCAGCCCCAGCATTTT. The entire variable domain, with the rest obtained from reference TRBV30 and TRBJ1-5, is as follows: SQTIHQWPATLVQPVGSPLSLECTVEGTSNPNLYWYRQAAGRGLQLLFYSVGIGQISSEVPQNLSASRPQDRQFILSSKKLLLSDSGFYLCAWTPGQGYNQPQHFGDGTRLSIL.

The table lists this clone with a few counts. V is TRBV4-3 and J is TRBJ1-3; possible D gene TRBD1, 5 bases. V lost 0 bases and J lost 2, with 8 bases in between. Germline CDR1 reads LGHNA; CDR2 reads YSLEER. CDR3 length: 15 amino acids. CDR3 bases: TGCGCCAGCAGCCAAGATATGACAGCTGGAAACACCATATATTTT. It specifies CASSQDMTAGNTIYF.

By share, this clone counts as large. The V call is TRBV7-9, the J call TRBJ2-7; a weak D match, TRBD2 (5 bases). Looked up from germline, CDR1 is SEHNR and CDR2 is FQNEAQ (reference sequence). The V end lost 6 bases, the J end lost 5 bases, and 11 bases lay between the germline ends. This CDR3 region has 12 residues. Here the CDR3 DNA reads TGTGCCAGCAGTTATACGAGGGACGAGCAGTACTTC. Amino acid sequence: CASSYTRDEQYF.

This rearrangement joins TRBV9 to TRBJ2-5; D is unclear. The germline V gene has CDR1 SGDLS and CDR2 YYNGEE. V dropped 5 bases and J dropped 5 bases, with 10 bases sitting between them. The CDR3 runs to 12 residues. This CDR3 reads CASRGIGETQYF. The CDR3 DNA is TGTGCCAGCAGGGGGATCGGGGAGACCCAGTACTTC.

The chain links TRBV20-1 to TRBJ1-5; D is uncertain. CDR3 size: 11 residues. Germline V gene sequence: CDR1 DFQATT, CDR2 SNEGSKA (reference sequence). Trimming left V 3 bases short and J 6 bases short, with 6 bases between. This chain's CDR3 is CSASVAQPQHF. CDR3 coding DNA: TGCAGTGCTAGTGTTGCTCAGCCCCAGCATTTT.

The chain carries TRBV28 and TRBJ1-5; TRBD1 aligns across 9 bases. With 3 bases clipped from V and 7 bases from J, the junction kept 4 bases outside the gene matches. The CDR3 spans 14 residues. Germline CDR1 reads MDHEN; CDR2 reads SYDVKM. CDR3 loop: CASSFTGGWQPQHF. As DNA, the CDR3 is TGTGCCAGCAGTTTCACAGGGGGCTGGCAGCCCCAGCATTTT.

V is TRBV4-3 and J is TRBJ2-2, with D tentatively TRBD2 (5 bases). Trimming took 0 bases from V and 2 from J, leaving 13 bases between them. The CDR3 extends over 17 amino acids. From germline, CDR1 is LGHNA and CDR2 YSLEER. CDR3 in amino acids: CASSQDFGGGNTGELFF. In DNA, the CDR3 is TGCGCCAGCAGCCAAGATTTCGGCGGAGGTAACACCGGGGAGCTGTTTTTT.

The gene calls are TRBV19 and TRBJ1-1, with 10 bases identical to TRBD1. CDR1 and CDR2 (germline): LNHDA, SQIVND (reference sequence). The CDR3 runs 17 residues. V shed 4 bases and J 1 base; nucleotides not matched to a gene: 9. The CDR3 region is CASSRNDRGRGNTEAFF. The DNA of the CDR3 is TGTGCCAGTAGTAGAAACGACAGGGGGCGGGGGAACACTGAAGCTTTCTTT.

This clone occurred once. The chain links TRBV7-6 to TRBJ2-2; TRBD2 might be the D (7 bases). Germline CDR1 SGHVS, CDR2 FNYEAQ. The CDR3 loop spans 16 amino acids. The V gene lost 5 bases and the J gene lost 7 bases, with 20 bases spanning the gap. The CDR3 here is CASSAEGGGKIGELFF. CDR3 nucleotides: TGTGCCAGCAGCGCAGAGGGGGGGGGCAAGATCGGGGAGCTGTTTTTT.

CDR3: CASSLRPGTGNSPLHF. The CDR3 DNA reads as TGTGCCAGCAGCCTCCGGCCGGGGACAGGGAATTCACCCCTCCACTTT. The chain uses TRBV16 and TRBJ1-6; 9 positions agree with TRBD1. Germline V lookup: CDR1 KGHSY, CDR2 FQNENV. The CDR3 totals 16 residues. The junction had 8 bases not matched to a gene; V was cut back by 4 bases and J by 7 bases.

This clone came up once. The chain recombines TRBV29-1 with TRBJ2-7; D may be TRBD1 (5 bases). Trimming left V 2 bases short and J 7 bases short, with 12 bases between. This CDR3 is built from 12 residues. Germline CDR1 reads SQVTM; CDR2 reads ANQGSEA. This CDR3 reads CSVELGAREQYF. CDR3 DNA sequence: TGCAGCGTTGAATTAGGGGCTCGGGAGCAGTACTTC.